This T cell receptor beta chain was documented in a study of T cell clones after liver transplantation. Sequencing used immunoSEQ multiplex PCR; TCRdb keeps in-frame clones, though not all of them. Found here are under 90,000 clones, about four fifths of them singletons; the top ten hold about 0.64%. CDR1 and CDR2 (germline): KGHSH, LQKENI. The trim removed 3 bases at V and 4 bases at J, leaving 0 bases unmatched. There are 15 residues in the CDR3. The sample was CD4+ T cells from blood, taken before liver transplant. This clonotype was obtained from a human donor who received a liver transplant. The chain has TRBV18 and TRBJ2-2; 12 bases align to TRBD2. As DNA, the CDR3 is TGTGCCAGCTCACCGGGACTAGCGGGCACCGGGGAGCTGTTTTTT. Its protein is CASSPGLAGTGELFF.